The 27 T cell receptor beta chains below come from one sample, sequenced in a study of T cells in localized non-small cell lung cancer. The method was immunoSEQ multiplex PCR; TCRdb's version includes in-frame clones alone and lacks a portion of them. The sample lists fewer than 20,000 clones, about 90% seen once, with around 1.2% in the top ten. Here the sequenced sample was peripheral blood mononuclear cells, taken before any cancer treatment. These receptor sequences come from a woman aged 35-75 years with stage III lung adenocarcinoma.

The V gene is TRBV5-5, the J gene TRBJ2-7, with D unresolved. The V gene lost 0 bases and the J gene lost 5 bases, with 15 bases spanning the gap. CDR3 length equals 15 residues. Germline V CDR1 and CDR2: SGHKS, YYEKEE (reference sequence). The CDR3 here is CASSLEVSLGDEQYF. CDR3 coding DNA: TGTGCCAGCAGCTTGGAGGTTAGCCTTGGCGACGAGCAGTACTTC.

V gene TRBV7-2 combines with J gene TRBJ1-1; D not certain. Trimming stripped 5 bases from V and 1 base from J, with 8 bases between. The germline V gene encodes CDR1 SGHTA and CDR2 FQGNSA. The CDR3 is made up of 13 amino acids. The DNA of the CDR3 is TGTGCCAGCAGCGAACAACAGAACACTGAAGCTTTCTTT. It translates to CASSEQQNTEAFF.

The rearrangement links TRBV4-2 to TRBJ2-1, with a possible D match to TRBD1 (6 bases). V dropped 6 bases and J dropped 7 bases, with 13 bases sitting between them. The CDR3 spans 13 residues. Per germline, CDR1 LGHNA and CDR2 YNFKEQ. The DNA of the CDR3 is TGTGCCAGCAGGGAAGGGACACTGAATGAGCAGTTCTTC. Translated: CASREGTLNEQFF.

The rearrangement joins TRBV5-1 to TRBJ2-2, with D possibly TRBD2 on 5 matching bases. The CDR3 totals 15 residues. CDR1 and CDR2 (germline): SGHRS, YFSETQ. Trimming removed 1 base from V and 4 bases from J, with 11 bases in between. CDR3 DNA sequence: TGCGCCAGCAGCTTGACCGGGGTCGGCACCGGGGAGCTGTTTTTT. It encodes CASSLTGVGTGELFF.

This clone was detected only a few times. This sequence joins TRBV29-1 and TRBJ1-1, with a tentative D call TRBD1 (6 bases). In germline, CDR1 is SQVTM, CDR2 ANQGSEA. V dropped 6 bases and J dropped 2 bases, with 10 bases sitting between them. The CDR3 loop spans 12 amino acids. DNA of the CDR3: TGCAGCGTCCGGGACACTAACACTGAAGCTTTCTTT. This translates into CSVRDTNTEAFF.

This sequence joins TRBV29-1 and TRBJ2-3, with 12 bases matching TRBD2. Germline loops: CDR1 SQVTM, CDR2 ANQGSEA. With 5 bases clipped from V and 0 bases from J, the junction kept 12 bases outside the gene matches. This CDR3 contains 18 residues. CDR3 residues: CSVPPQLAGGISTDTQYF. CDR3 bases: TGCAGCGTTCCTCCCCAACTAGCGGGGGGTATTAGCACAGATACGCAGTATTTT.

This clone was recorded only once. The V gene is TRBV7-9, the J gene TRBJ2-3; 8 bases line up with TRBD2. The CDR3 length is 15 residues. The germline CDR1 and CDR2 sequences are SEHNR and FQNEAQ (reference sequence). Germline trimming cut 5 bases from V and 4 bases from J; bases unmatched to any gene: 8. Written as DNA, the CDR3 is TGTGCCAGCAGCCCCAGCGGGAGAGGGGCAGATACGCAGTATTTT. This sequence encodes CASSPSGRGADTQYF.

This clone was detected only once. The V and J genes are TRBV5-1 and TRBJ1-5; no firm D call. Trimming removed 5 bases from V and 0 bases from J, with 12 bases in between. The germline gives CDR1 SGHRS, CDR2 YFSETQ. CDR3 length equals 15 residues. This chain's CDR3 is CASRWTPDSNQPQHF. As DNA, the CDR3 is TGCGCCAGCAGATGGACGCCCGATAGCAATCAGCCCCAGCATTTT. Together with reference TRBV5-1 and TRBJ1-5, the CDR3 gives the full variable domain: KAGVTQTPRYLIKTRGQQVTLSCSPISGHRSVSWYQQTPGQGLQFLFEYFSETQRNKGNFPGRFSGRQFSNSRSEMNVSTLELGDSALYLCASRWTPDSNQPQHFGDGTRLSIL.

CDR3 sequence: CATSRDREKLFF. CDR3 in DNA: TGTGCCACCAGCAGAGATCGGGAAAAACTGTTTTTT. The chain links TRBV15 to TRBJ1-4; D is unclear. Germline values: CDR1 LNHNV, CDR2 YYDKDF (reference sequence). The CDR3 consists of 12 residues. Trimming shortened V by 0 bases and J by 8 bases, and 4 bases separated the two germline ends.

The chain links TRBV19 to TRBJ1-2; TRBD1 aligns across 7 bases. CDR3 length equals 13 residues. The germline V gene has CDR1 LNHDA and CDR2 SQIVND (reference sequence). J gave up 5 bases and V 8 bases, and 8 bases lay outside the gene matches. The CDR3, as DNA: TGTGCCAGTTATAACAGGGGAACGTATGGCTACACCTTC. The encoded protein is CASYNRGTYGYTF.

The chain carries TRBV5-1 and TRBJ1-1, with D possibly matching TRBD1 (6 bases). With 1 base removed from V and 9 bases from J, the gap between germline ends came to 7 bases. The V gene's germline CDR1 is SGHRS and CDR2 YFSETQ. CDR3 length: 11 residues. This chain's CDR3 is CASSLRGKAFF. CDR3 coding DNA: TGCGCCAGCAGCTTGAGGGGGAAAGCTTTCTTT.

The chain couples TRBV15 to TRBJ2-1; D possibly matches TRBD1 or TRBD2 (5 bases each). There are 15 residues in the CDR3. From germline, CDR1 is LNHNV and CDR2 YYDKDF (reference sequence). V lost 4 bases, J lost 7 bases, and 17 bases lay in between. The CDR3 here is CATSIRQGEGNEQFF. For the CDR3, the DNA is TGTGCCACCAGCATTAGGCAGGGAGAGGGGAATGAGCAGTTCTTC.

This chain links TRBV11-3 with TRBJ1-2, with D uncertain. Trimming removed 3 bases at V and 7 bases at J, with 12 bases between. Germline loops: CDR1 SGHNT, CDR2 YENEEA. This CDR3 comprises 13 residues. The CDR3 loop is CASSFFTGSGYTF. As DNA, the CDR3 is TGTGCCAGCAGCTTCTTTACGGGGTCTGGCTACACCTTC.

The chain uses TRBV7-2 and TRBJ2-1, with 11 bases fitting TRBD2. Trimming took 5 bases from V and 4 from J; bases not matched to a gene: 7. The CDR3 consists of 16 residues. Germline loops: CDR1 SGHTA, CDR2 FQGNSA. In DNA form, the CDR3 reads TGTGCCAGCAGCATGACGGGGACTAGCGGTTACAATGAGCAGTTCTTC. This gives the protein CASSMTGTSGYNEQFF.

This chain links TRBV4-1 with TRBJ2-5, with D uncertain. In germline, CDR1 is MGHRA, CDR2 YSYEKL. V was shortened by 0 bases and J by 4 bases, with 9 bases between the two germline ends. The CDR3 contains 14 residues. The CDR3 is CASSQETHVETQYF. DNA of the CDR3: TGCGCCAGCAGCCAAGAAACCCACGTAGAGACCCAGTACTTC.

This chain links TRBV19 with TRBJ1-2; the D gene is possibly TRBD1 (5 bases). This CDR3 comprises 13 residues. Germline CDR1 reads LNHDA; CDR2 reads SQIVND (reference sequence). Trimming cost V 7 bases and J 3 bases, with 12 bases left between them. The CDR3 protein is CASTSGADYGYTF. CDR3 coding DNA: TGTGCCAGTACCAGTGGGGCCGACTATGGCTACACCTTC.

V and J are TRBV6-1 and TRBJ2-1; tentatively, D is TRBD2 (5 bases). Trimming cost V 7 bases and J 11 bases, with 18 bases left between them. Germline V gives CDR1 MNHNS, CDR2 SASEGT. The CDR3 length is 13 residues. This CDR3 is CASMPLTSGKQFF. The CDR3 coding sequence is TGTGCCAGCATGCCCCTAACTTCGGGGAAGCAGTTCTTC.

This clone appeared a single time. The gene calls are TRBV18 and TRBJ2-7, with 7 bases matching TRBD2. Germline lookup yields CDR1 KGHSH and CDR2 LQKENI. The CDR3 spans 16 residues. V trimming: 6 bases; J trimming: 2 bases; junction bases outside the gene matches: 13. This chain's CDR3 is CASSLSALAETYEQYF. CDR3 sequence (DNA): TGTGCCAGCTCGTTGTCTGCCCTAGCGGAAACCTACGAGCAGTACTTC.

The CDR3 DNA sequence: TGTGCCAGCAGTTTTTGGTGGACAGGGGGGTACACTGAAGCTTTCTTT. Translation gives CASSFWWTGGYTEAFF. The genes are TRBV27 and TRBJ1-1; 10 bases are shared with TRBD1. CDR3 length: 16 amino acids. Germline trimming cut 3 bases from V and 3 bases from J; bases unmatched to any gene: 7. CDR1 and CDR2 from the germline V gene are MNHEY and SMNVEV (reference sequence).

The chain links TRBV6-5 to TRBJ1-2; D may be TRBD1 (5 bases). The CDR3 sequence is 13 residues long. The V end lost 2 bases, the J end lost 6 bases, and 10 bases lay between the germline ends. Germline V lookup: CDR1 MNHEY, CDR2 SVGAGI. The CDR3 nucleotides are TGTGCCAGCAGTTACGGTGGGACTAATGGCTACACCTTC. Encoded protein: CASSYGGTNGYTF.

V gene TRBV13 combines with J gene TRBJ2-5; possibly TRBD1 or TRBD2 for D (5 bases each). V shed 2 bases and J shed 5 bases, with 15 bases lying between them. CDR1 and CDR2 (germline): PRHDT, FYEKMQ (reference sequence). The CDR3 consists of 15 residues. CDR3 sequence reads: CASSLRGPRGETQYF. The DNA for the CDR3 is TGTGCCAGCAGCTTACGGGGACCTCGTGGGGAGACCCAGTACTTC. Looking up the rest from reference TRBV13 and TRBJ2-5 gives the full variable domain: AAGVIQSPRHLIKEKRETATLKCYPIPRHDTVYWYQQGPGQDPQFLISFYEKMQSDKGSIPDRFSAQQFSDYHSELNMSSLELGDSALYFCASSLRGPRGETQYFGPGTRLLVL.

The chain links TRBV30 to TRBJ2-1; perhaps D is TRBD1 or TRBD2 (5 bases each). V dropped 0 bases and J dropped 9 bases, with 12 bases sitting between them. This CDR3 comprises 13 residues. The V gene's germline CDR1 is GTSNPN and CDR2 SVGIG (reference sequence). For the CDR3, the DNA is TGTGCCTGGAGTGTAGGGGAGCCGGCTGAGCAGTTCTTC. Translated: CAWSVGEPAEQFF.

The chain joins TRBV5-6 to TRBJ2-7; D not resolved. The V gene's germline CDR1 is SGHDT and CDR2 YYEEEE. The CDR3 spans 14 residues. Trimming stripped 0 bases from V and 0 bases from J, with 7 bases between. The CDR3 protein is CASSLVGFSYEQYF. CDR3 sequence (DNA): TGTGCCAGCAGCTTGGTAGGGTTCTCCTACGAGCAGTACTTC.

The count of this clone is one. In nucleotides, the CDR3 is TGCGCCAGCAGCTTGTTGGGGGCTACCTACAATGAGCAGTTCTTC. This gives the protein CASSLLGATYNEQFF. The chain links TRBV5-1 to TRBJ2-1, with D possibly TRBD1 on 6 matching bases. CDR3 length equals 15 residues. CDR1 is SGHRS, CDR2 YFSETQ, per germline. V lost 1 base and J 2 bases, leaving 10 bases between the germline ends.

This rearrangement joins TRBV19 to TRBJ1-1; a possible D gene is TRBD1 (6 bases). V shed 5 bases and J shed 4 bases, with 11 bases lying between them. This CDR3 is built from 13 residues. The V gene's germline CDR1 is LNHDA and CDR2 SQIVND (reference sequence). The CDR3 DNA follows: TGTGCCAGTAGTGTCACAGGGTCCACTGAAGCTTTCTTT. As protein: CASSVTGSTEAFF.

The chain is built from TRBV6-5 and TRBJ1-2; no clear D. The CDR3 is made up of 13 amino acids. Trimming removed 1 base from V and 3 bases from J, with 6 bases in between. The germline V gene has CDR1 MNHEY and CDR2 SVGAGI. The CDR3 nucleotides are TGTGCCAGCAGTTACTTGGGAGACTATGGCTACACCTTC. Translating gives CASSYLGDYGYTF.

V and J are TRBV28 and TRBJ2-7; D uncertain. There are 12 residues in the CDR3. CDR1 and CDR2 (germline): MDHEN, SYDVKM. The V and J ends lost 8 bases and 1 base respectively, with 9 bases between them. The CDR3 DNA reads as TGTGCCAGCGGTATTGGGTCCTACGAGCAGTACTTC. Translating it yields CASGIGSYEQYF.